One sample yielded the 16 T cell receptor beta chains listed below, sequenced in a study of CD8 T cells in ankylosing spondylitis. Study conclusions and caveats: Blood from ankylosing spondylitis patients appeared to carry a characteristic eight-variant TCR beta motif.

Their antigens remain unidentified. From the 5' RACE reads, TCRdb called clonotypes with MiXCR, one entry per CDR3 protein. The sample consists of approximately 440,000 distinct CDR3 sequences, 15% to 20% of them appearing once. The source material was blood, either unsorted or a sorted T cell fraction (not recorded which). These receptors originate from a male donor with ankylosing spondylitis.

This clonotype was counted ten times or more. This rearrangement joins TRBV29-1 to TRBJ2-7, with 8 bases fitting TRBD2. This CDR3 has 14 residues. The J segment lost 2 bases and the V segment lost 4 bases, leaving 7 bases of the junction unmatched. CDR1 is SQVTM, CDR2 ANQGSEA, per germline. DNA for the CDR3: TGCAGCGTTGTAGAGCGGGAGAAGGCCTACGAGCAGTACTTC. Translated, it gives CSVVEREKAYEQYF.

This clonotype was seen a handful of times. The V gene is TRBV20-1, the J gene TRBJ2-7, with 9 bases that match TRBD2. The V gene's germline CDR1 is DFQATT and CDR2 SNEGSKA (reference sequence). Trimming took 7 bases from V and 2 from J; bases not matched to a gene: 3. The length of the CDR3 is 12 residues. The CDR3 region has the DNA TGCAGTGTAGCGGGAGACACCTACGAGCAGTACTTC. It codes for CSVAGDTYEQYF.

The chain carries TRBV7-3 and TRBJ2-7; the D call may be TRBD1 or TRBD2 (6 bases each). There are 18 residues in the CDR3. Germline V lookup: CDR1 SGHTA, CDR2 FQGTGA. Trimming took 8 bases from V and 3 from J, leaving 29 bases between them. In DNA, the CDR3 is TGTGCCAGCCCTCTCGGGGCGGGACAAAGGCCGAGGCTCTACGAGCAGTACTTC. Encoded protein: CASPLGAGQRPRLYEQYF. Filled out from reference TRBV7-3 and TRBJ2-7, the complete variable domain reads GAGVSQTPSNKVTEKGKYVELRCDPISGHTALYWYRQSLGQGPEFLIYFQGTGAADDSGLPNDRFFAVRPEGSVSTLKIQRTERGDSAVYLCASPLGAGQRPRLYEQYFGPGTRLTVT.

In this sample, this clonotype turned up a few times. The chain employs TRBV11-2 and TRBJ2-7; D is possibly TRBD2 (6 bases). The V end was cut by 7 bases, the J end by 7 bases, with 20 bases between. The CDR3 is 14 residues long. CDR1 is SGHAT, CDR2 FQNNGV, per germline. This CDR3 reads CASTPGLLSREQYF. CDR3 DNA sequence: TGTGCCAGCACCCCGGGACTCCTCTCCCGGGAGCAGTACTTC. The whole variable domain, filled in from reference TRBV11-2 and TRBJ2-7, reads EAGVAQSPRYKIIEKRQSVAFWCNPISGHATLYWYQQILGQGPKLLIQFQNNGVVDDSQLPKDRFSAERLKGVDSTLKIQPAKLEDSAVYLCASTPGLLSREQYFGPGTRLTVT.

The chain has TRBV28 and TRBJ2-7, with D unclear. The length of the CDR3 is 12 residues. The germline V gene encodes CDR1 MDHEN and CDR2 SYDVKM. The germline V and J ends were trimmed by 3 bases and 5 bases, with 8 bases remaining between them. In DNA, the CDR3 is TGTGCCAGCAGTTTCCTCCAGAACGAGCAGTACTTC. Its protein is CASSFLQNEQYF.

This clonotype has only a few counts. The chain employs TRBV7-3 and TRBJ2-7; no definite D call. From germline, CDR1 is SGHTA and CDR2 FQGTGA. CDR3 length equals 14 residues. The V end was cut by 2 bases, the J end by 4 bases, with 12 bases between. The CDR3 DNA follows: TGTGCCAGCAGCTTATTGTCGGGTCCATACGAGCAGTACTTC. This gives the protein CASSLLSGPYEQYF.

The chain employs TRBV7-3 and TRBJ2-7, with a possible D match to TRBD1 (6 bases). CDR1 and CDR2 (germline): SGHTA, FQGTGA. The germline V and J ends were trimmed by 5 bases and 0 bases, with 8 bases remaining between them. This CDR3 has 13 amino acids. In DNA, the CDR3 is TGTGCCAGCAGCAAGGACAGCTCCTACGAGCAGTACTTC. Translated: CASSKDSSYEQYF.

This sequence joins TRBV7-2 and TRBJ2-7; TRBD1 agrees at 7 bases. There are 14 residues in the CDR3. The junction had 3 bases not matched to a gene; V was cut back by 4 bases and J by 0 bases. Germline V CDR1 and CDR2: SGHTA, FQGNSA. The CDR3 here is CASSYDRASYEQYF. The CDR3, as DNA: TGTGCCAGCAGCTACGACAGGGCCTCCTACGAGCAGTACTTC.

This clonotype occurred a few times. V is TRBV9 and J is TRBJ1-2; 9 bases align to TRBD1. CDR3 length: 14 residues. The V gene's germline CDR1 is SGDLS and CDR2 YYNGEE. Trimming took 4 bases from V and 7 from J; bases not matched to a gene: 8. CDR3 sequence (DNA): TGTGCCAGCAGCTTCGAGGGACAGGGTAGTGGCTACACCTTC. Translation gives CASSFEGQGSGYTF.

In its sample, this clonotype was seen a few times. V usage is TRBV4-2 and J usage is TRBJ1-1; D is unclear. Trimming cost V 3 bases and J 1 base, with 15 bases left between them. Germline V lookup: CDR1 LGHNA, CDR2 YNFKEQ. The CDR3 consists of 16 residues. CDR3 residues: CASSQGALTKNTEAFF. CDR3 in DNA: TGTGCCAGCAGCCAGGGAGCATTGACGAAGAACACTGAAGCTTTCTTT.

This clonotype turned up a few times. The V call is TRBV7-2, the J call TRBJ2-1; the D is unclear. V was trimmed by 5 bases and J by 6 bases, leaving 11 bases between them. Germline assignment: CDR1 SGHTA and CDR2 FQGNSA. This CDR3 spans 13 amino acids. CDR3 in amino acids: CASSPQPSNEQFF. The CDR3 nucleotides are TGTGCCAGCAGCCCTCAACCCAGCAATGAGCAGTTCTTC. The full variable domain, its missing parts supplied by reference TRBV7-2 and TRBJ2-1, is GAGVSQSPSNKVTEKGKDVELRCDPISGHTALYWYRQSLGQGLEFLIYFQGNSAPDKSGLPSDRFSAERTGGSVSTLTIQRTQQEDSAVYLCASSPQPSNEQFFGPGTRLTVL.

DNA of the CDR3: TGTGCCAGCAGCTTCCGGGCTACCTACAATGAGCAGTTCTTC. Encoded protein: CASSFRATYNEQFF. The V and J genes are TRBV7-8 and TRBJ2-1, with D unclear. This CDR3 contains 14 residues. Germline V gives CDR1 SGHVS, CDR2 FQNEAQ. Deletions cut 3 bases from V and 2 bases from J, with 8 bases between.

V and J are TRBV20-1 and TRBJ1-1, with TRBD1 matching 8 bases. The CDR3 spans 16 residues. CDR1 and CDR2 (germline): DFQATT, SNEGSKA (reference sequence). The trim removed 3 bases at V and 0 bases at J, leaving 9 bases unmatched. Written as DNA, the CDR3 is TGCAGTGCTAGCCCCGGGACAGGAGACATGAACACTGAAGCTTTCTTT. It is translated as CSASPGTGDMNTEAFF.

The rearrangement links TRBV9 to TRBJ1-2; no reliable D call. V was pared by 0 bases and J by 2 bases, with 8 bases between. There are 14 residues in the CDR3. Germline V gene lookup returns CDR1 SGDLS and CDR2 YYNGEE. The CDR3 reads CASSVALRNYGYTF. CDR3 in DNA: TGTGCCAGCAGCGTAGCCTTGCGGAACTATGGCTACACCTTC.

As for this clonotype: A much larger clone lies one base from this, so it may be a read error. The chain uses TRBV7-2 and TRBJ1-5, with 9 bases matching TRBD1. Looked up from germline, CDR1 is SGHTA and CDR2 is FQGNSA. V shed 1 base and J 7 bases; nucleotides not matched to a gene: 8. The CDR3 covers 16 residues. The CDR3 loop is CASSLDGTGRRQPQHF. CDR3 in DNA: TGTGCCAGCAGCTTAGATGGGACAGGGAGAAGACAGCCCCAGCATTTT.

The CDR3 is CSAKLRGGTLNTEAFF. As DNA, the CDR3 is TGCAGTGCTAAGTTAAGGGGGGGAACTCTGAACACTGAAGCTTTCTTT. The chain joins TRBV20-1 to TRBJ1-1, with a possible D match to TRBD1 (6 bases). Germline CDR1 and CDR2: DFQATT and SNEGSKA (reference sequence). Trimming removed 4 bases from V and 0 bases from J, with 18 bases in between. The CDR3 totals 16 residues.